This TCR beta chain was recovered during a study of blood T cells in healthy people across ages. Next came a second PCR, run for about 7 to 12 cycles, which used a sample-barcoded 5' primer along with a J-beta primer mix. Via MiXCR, TCRdb re-called the 5' RACE reads, giving one row per CDR3 protein. The repertoire has hundreds of thousands of distinct CDR3 sequences, under 65% of them found once; the top ten carry roughly 14%. This CDR3 comprises 13 residues. Germline CDR1 reads LGHDT; CDR2 reads YNNKEL (reference sequence). V shed 3 bases and J 12 bases; nucleotides not matched to a gene: 10. The receptor's source is a woman of 80 years or more in good health. The sequenced sample consisted of blood. V is TRBV3-1 and J is TRBJ2-7; 8 bases are shared with TRBD1. The CDR3 is CASSQRTGLGRYF. DNA of the CDR3: TGTGCCAGCAGCCAGCGGACAGGGTTGGGCCGGTACTTC.